This TCR beta chain came from a study of blood T cell repertoires in COVID-19 (TCRdb year 2020). Broadly, across the study: The collaborator samples originated in the United States, Italy and Spain and spanned the acute and convalescent phases of COVID-19. The prospective study material was composed of cDNA or gDNA derived from T cells, B-cell-depleted T cells, or PBMCs. The dataset comprised deeply sampled blood TCRbeta repertoires from subjects exposed to, actively infected with, or recovered from COVID-19. The repertoires were made available in a free public database intended to serve as a resource for research on the immune response to SARS-CoV-2. Samples were obtained from the ongoing ImmuneRACE study (first 160 participants) and from about 1,300 subjects provided by 6 global collaborators. Sample metadata almost always included a de-identified subject ID, COVID-19 status, age in years and sex. Where available, HLA class I and class II types were taken from metadata supplied by the sample provider and were not determined by assay-based typing.

The immunoSEQ Assay, a bias-controlled multiplex PCR, was used to amplify TCRbeta CDR3 regions from genomic DNA. From the authors' description of their analysis: Within the assay, amplification of reference gene primers was used to estimate how many nucleated cells each sample contained. Sequence reads were collapsed and filtered to measure the absolute abundance of every unique TCRbeta CDR3 rearrangement. Productive Simpson clonality was computed per sample as the square root of Simpson's diversity index over productive rearrangements. The table was pulled from immuneACCESS by TCRdb, which kept in-frame rearrangements only. Such tables lose some clones; where checked, under half of the loss comes from unresolved V genes, and the rest has no known cause. V and J calls and clone size come straight from that table; D and trimming were deduced from the DNA. This sample holds around 110,000 clones; about nine tenths were observed only once. The biggest ten clones account for about 4.5% of the sample.

The collaborating institutions used their own protocols to collect whole blood in K2EDTA tubes. Collaborator samples were shipped for TCRbeta analysis as frozen whole blood, isolated PBMCs, or DNA extracted from either sample type. Worth noting for this clone: Its recognized antigen is unknown. There are no base qualities to consult, and no much larger clone falls within one base.

Broader findings and caveats from the paper: The amount of clinical and demographic metadata varied by source and participant and was provided uncurated.

Sequencing was done on a sample of peripheral blood. The TCR originated in a man between 35 and 55 years old with acute or convalescent COVID-19.

The CDR3 reads as follows: CASSPAGSGANVLTF. The nucleotide sequence reads as follows: TGTGCCTCCTCCCCGGCGGGCTCTGGGGCCAACGTCCTGACTTTC. The chain links TRBV6-5 with TRBJ2-6, with TRBD2 tentatively as D gene (5 bases match). From the cysteine up to the phenylalanine, the CDR3 has a length of 15 residues. Here the CDR3 DNA is all that survives: 45 bases in frame from base 1. The germline V gene yields MNHEY for CDR1 and SVGAGI for CDR2. V and J lose 11 bases and 0 bases, and a span of 14 bases separates them.